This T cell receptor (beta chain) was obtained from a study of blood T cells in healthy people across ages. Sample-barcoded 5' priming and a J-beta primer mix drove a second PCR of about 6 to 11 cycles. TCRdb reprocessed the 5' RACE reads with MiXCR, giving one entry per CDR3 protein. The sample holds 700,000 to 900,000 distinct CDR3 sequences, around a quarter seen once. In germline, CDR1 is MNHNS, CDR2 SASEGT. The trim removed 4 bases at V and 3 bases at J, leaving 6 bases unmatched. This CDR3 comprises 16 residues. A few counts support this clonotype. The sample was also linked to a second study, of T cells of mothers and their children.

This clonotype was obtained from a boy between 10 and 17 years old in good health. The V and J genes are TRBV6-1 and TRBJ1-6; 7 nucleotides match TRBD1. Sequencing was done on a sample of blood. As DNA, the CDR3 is TGTGCCAGCAGTGGGAAGACAGGGTACTATAATTCACCCCTCCACTTT. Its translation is CASSGKTGYYNSPLHF.